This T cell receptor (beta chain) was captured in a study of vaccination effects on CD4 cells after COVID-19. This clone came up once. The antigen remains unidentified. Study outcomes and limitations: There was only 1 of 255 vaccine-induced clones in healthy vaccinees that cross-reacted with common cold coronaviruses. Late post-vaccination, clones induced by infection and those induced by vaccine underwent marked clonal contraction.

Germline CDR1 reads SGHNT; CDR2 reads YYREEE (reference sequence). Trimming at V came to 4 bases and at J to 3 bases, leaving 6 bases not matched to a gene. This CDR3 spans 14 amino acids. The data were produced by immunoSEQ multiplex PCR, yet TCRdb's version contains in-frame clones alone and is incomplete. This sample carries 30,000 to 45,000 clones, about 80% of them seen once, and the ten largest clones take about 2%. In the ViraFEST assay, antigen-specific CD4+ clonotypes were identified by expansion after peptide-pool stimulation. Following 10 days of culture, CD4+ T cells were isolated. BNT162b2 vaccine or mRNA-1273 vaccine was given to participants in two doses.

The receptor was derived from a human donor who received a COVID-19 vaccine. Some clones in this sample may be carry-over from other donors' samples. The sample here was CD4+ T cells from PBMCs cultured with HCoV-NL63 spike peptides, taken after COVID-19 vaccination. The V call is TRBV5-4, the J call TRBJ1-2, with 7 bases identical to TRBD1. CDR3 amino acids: CASSISGTDYGYTF. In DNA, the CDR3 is TGTGCCAGCAGCATCTCCGGGACAGACTATGGCTACACCTTC.